This paragraph reports one T cell receptor (beta chain). Antigen unknown. PCR employed 60 Vbeta and 13 Jbeta primers. Clones were read by immunoSEQ multiplex PCR, and TCRdb kept only the in-frame ones, dropping some. The data contain approximately 180,000 clones, approximately 85% of them seen just once; the ten biggest clones take up around 2%. This record belongs to a study of cytomegalovirus exposure and HLA in healthy donors. Study outcomes and limitations: A later analysis, which compared TCR beta chains of equal frequency, found the HLA-associated ones more clonally expanded. Several of the most significant clusters appeared linked to common viral pathogens, based on a later analysis. About 87% or about 30% of the time was how often most TCR beta V segments were productive, according to an earlier analysis.

CDR3 size: 14 residues. Germline V gene sequence: CDR1 SGHRS, CDR2 YFSETQ. The V gene lost 7 bases and the J gene lost 2 bases, with 15 bases spanning the gap. Material for sequencing was PBMCs. This chain links TRBV5-1 with TRBJ1-2; D may be TRBD1 (5 bases). This TCR was sampled from a young man in good health and CMV-seronegative. The CDR3 DNA reads as TGCGCCAGCCGGGGTGGAGGGGCGAACTATGGCTACACCTTC. Translated: CASRGGGANYGYTF.